This TCR beta chain was sequenced in a study of T cell changes during pregnancy in multiple sclerosis. Germline lookup yields CDR1 MNHEY and CDR2 SVGAGI. V shed 7 bases and J 5 bases; nucleotides not matched to a gene: 4. The CDR3 loop spans 14 amino acids. Produced via immunoSEQ multiplex PCR; TCRdb's table is partial and in-frame only. The data show approximately 93,000 clones, approximately 90% seen once. Specimen: peripheral blood, collected in the first trimester of pregnancy. This receptor was taken from a female donor in good health, enrolled as a control in a pregnancy study. This sequence joins TRBV6-5 and TRBJ2-5; 13 nucleotides line up with TRBD2. In nucleotides, the CDR3 is TGTGCCAGCACCATGACTAGCGGGGGGGAGACCCAGTACTTC. Translated, it gives CASTMTSGGETQYF.